This TCR beta chain was identified during a study of T-cell memory formation after mild COVID-19. Across the study: The two donors had largely donor-specific TCR clusters.

The sample holds a few counts of this clonotype. TCRdb processed the 5' RACE reads anew with MiXCR; each CDR3 protein has one entry. The sample yields 500,000 to 650,000 distinct CDR3 sequences, less than 25% seen once. The origin of this receptor is an adult woman who had mild COVID-19 (a few samples of this study predate the infection). Cell type and time point are not known. Sequencing was done on a sample of PBMCs or a T cell subset sorted from them (not recorded which).

The CDR3 DNA follows: TGTGCCAGCAGCCCTACTAGCGGGTTCTACAATGAGCAGTTCTTC. The encoded protein is CASSPTSGFYNEQFF. The V gene is TRBV7-3, the J gene TRBJ2-1; 9 bases agree with TRBD2. The CDR3 has 15 amino acids. Germline V gene sequence: CDR1 SGHTA, CDR2 FQGTGA. V shed 5 bases, J shed 3 bases, and the junction held 5 bases outside the gene matches.